What follows are 23 T cell receptor beta chains derived from one specimen sequenced in a study of T-cell memory formation after mild COVID-19. MiXCR, run by TCRdb on the 5' RACE reads, gives a single entry per CDR3 protein. The sample lists 100,000 to 120,000 distinct CDR3 sequences; about a sixth were seen once. The source material was PBMCs or a T cell subset sorted from them (not recorded which). Receptors were obtained from a man younger than 35 who had mild COVID-19 (a few samples of this study predate the infection). Cell type and time point are not known.

This clonotype appeared many times. The V gene is TRBV18, the J gene TRBJ2-7; no definite D call. The germline V and J ends were trimmed by 6 bases and 3 bases, with 12 bases remaining between them. CDR3 size: 13 residues. Germline loops: CDR1 KGHSH, CDR2 LQKENI. The CDR3 DNA follows: TGTGCCAGCTCCATCTCGGACCGCTACGAGCAGTACTTC. Protein sequence: CASSISDRYEQYF. The full variable domain, rest sourced from reference TRBV18 and TRBJ2-7, is NAGVMQNPRHLVRRRGQEARLRCSPMKGHSHVYWYRQLPEEGLKFMVYLQKENIIDESGMPKERFSAEFPKEGPSILRIQQVVRGDSAAYFCASSISDRYEQYFGPGTRLTVT.

This clonotype was counted between two and nine times. The gene calls are TRBV7-2 and TRBJ2-1, with 9 bases matching TRBD2. With 6 bases clipped from V and 6 bases from J, the junction kept 9 bases outside the gene matches. CDR3 length equals 15 residues. The germline V gene encodes CDR1 SGHTA and CDR2 FQGNSA. CDR3 sequence: CASRQTLAGSNEQFF. The CDR3 DNA follows: TGTGCCAGCAGGCAGACTCTAGCGGGGAGCAATGAGCAGTTCTTC. The variable domain in full, with the rest retrieved from reference TRBV7-2 and TRBJ2-1, is GAGVSQSPSNKVTEKGKDVELRCDPISGHTALYWYRQSLGQGLEFLIYFQGNSAPDKSGLPSDRFSAERTGGSVSTLTIQRTQQEDSAVYLCASRQTLAGSNEQFFGPGTRLTVL.

This clonotype was counted a few times. The rearrangement uses TRBV6-2 or TRBV6-3 and TRBJ2-7; the D gene is possibly TRBD2 (6 bases). Germline values: CDR1 MNHEY, CDR2 SVGEGT. The CDR3 sequence is 13 residues long. V was clipped by 2 bases and J by 4 bases, with 9 bases between them. The CDR3 loop is CASSYRRGYEQYV. Here the CDR3 DNA reads TGTGCCAGCAGTTACCGACGGGGGTACGAGCAGTACGTC.

This clonotype was picked up many times. The chain has TRBV7-2 and TRBJ2-3, with D possibly matching TRBD2 (6 bases). The V end lost 3 bases, the J end lost 5 bases, and 12 bases lay between the germline ends. The length of the CDR3 is 14 residues. Germline V gene data show CDR1 as SGHTA and CDR2 as FQGNSA. The CDR3 sequence is CASSFDSGLDTQYF. For the CDR3, the DNA is TGTGCCAGCAGCTTTGATAGCGGTCTAGATACGCAGTATTTT.

This clonotype showed up just a few times. The J gene is TRBJ2-5, the V gene TRBV3-1; D is ambiguous. This CDR3 has 14 amino acids. Germline V gives CDR1 LGHDT, CDR2 YNNKEL (reference sequence). V gave up 3 bases and J gave up 5 bases, with 13 bases separating them. CDR3 loop: CASSQDTTWETQYF. CDR3 bases: TGTGCCAGCAGCCAGGATACTACGTGGGAGACCCAGTACTTC.

This clonotype was picked up a small number of times. The V and J genes are TRBV15 and TRBJ2-5; D unclear. Germline values: CDR1 LNHNV, CDR2 YYDKDF (reference sequence). The V and J ends lost 1 base and 3 bases respectively, with 12 bases between them. CDR3 length: 15 amino acids. CDR3 sequence (DNA): TGTGCCACCAGCAGAGCGGTTAGCCGGGAAGAGACCCAGTACTTC. As protein: CATSRAVSREETQYF.

This chain links TRBV25-1 with TRBJ2-3; a weak D match, TRBD2 (5 bases). The CDR3 is made up of 14 amino acids. In germline, CDR1 is MGHDK, CDR2 SYGVNS. V was pared by 5 bases and J by 2 bases, with 11 bases between. The CDR3 spells CASSKEEFTDTQYF. The CDR3 DNA reads as TGTGCCAGCAGTAAGGAGGAATTCACAGATACGCAGTATTTT.

Only a few counts were recorded for this clonotype. The chain's CDR3 is CASSYGTGINEQFF. The DNA for the CDR3 is TGTGCCAGCAGTTACGGGACAGGGATCAATGAGCAGTTCTTC. The genes are TRBV6-2 or TRBV6-3 and TRBJ2-1, with 9 bases matching TRBD1. This CDR3 has 14 amino acids. CDR1 and CDR2 (germline): MNHEY, SVGEGT. After removal of 2 bases from V and 6 bases from J, the junction contained 2 bases not matched to a gene.

This clonotype was counted a few times. V is TRBV5-1 and J is TRBJ2-5; 8 bases align to TRBD2. The germline V gene encodes CDR1 SGHRS and CDR2 YFSETQ. V lost 0 bases, J lost 4 bases, and 8 bases stayed unmatched. This CDR3 region has 16 residues. The DNA of the CDR3 is TGCGCCAGCAGCTTGGGGACTAGCAAAGGCGGAGAGACCCAGTACTTC. Protein: CASSLGTSKGGETQYF.

The genes are TRBV10-3 and TRBJ2-5; D perhaps matches TRBD1 (5 bases). Trimming took off 2 bases at V and 1 base at J, with 14 bases between the two ends. CDR3 length: 16 residues. Germline-derived CDR1 and CDR2 are ENHRY and SYGVKD. The CDR3 DNA follows: TGTGCCATCAGTGAGCCATCGTTCAGGGTCCAAGAGACCCAGTACTTC. Translating gives CAISEPSFRVQETQYF.

V is TRBV7-2 and J is TRBJ1-5; D not certain. V was shortened by 1 base and J by 7 bases, with 11 bases between the two germline ends. CDR1 and CDR2 (germline): SGHTA, FQGNSA. The CDR3 extends over 14 amino acids. In nucleotides, the CDR3 is TGTGCCAGCAGCTTAGAGGCCACTGGACAGCCCCAGCATTTT. This codes for CASSLEATGQPQHF.

This clonotype was detected only a few times. This chain links TRBV6-1 with TRBJ1-4, with unresolved D. CDR3 length: 14 amino acids. Germline V lookup: CDR1 MNHNS, CDR2 SASEGT. V was pared by 7 bases and J by 8 bases, with 17 bases between. The CDR3 DNA follows: TGTGCCAGCAACTTAGGAGCAGGCGAAGAAAAACTGTTTTTT. As protein: CASNLGAGEEKLFF.

Only a few counts were recorded for this clonotype. The V and J genes are TRBV11-2 and TRBJ2-5; D remains ambiguous. CDR3 length: 15 amino acids. Germline V CDR1 and CDR2: SGHAT, FQNNGV. The ends were cut back, 5 bases at V and 1 base at J, with 14 bases in the middle. The CDR3 protein is CASSQVGSRQETQYF. The CDR3 nucleotides are TGTGCCAGCAGCCAGGTGGGCAGCCGCCAAGAGACCCAGTACTTC.

The sample holds a few counts of this clonotype. The V call is TRBV5-1, the J call TRBJ2-2; a possible D gene is TRBD2 (7 bases). The CDR3 has 16 amino acids. V was clipped by 0 bases and J by 4 bases, with 13 bases between them. CDR1 and CDR2 from the germline V gene are SGHRS and YFSETQ. CDR3 nucleotides: TGCGCCAGCAGCTTGGAAGGCGGGGGCGGCACCGGGGAGCTGTTTTTT. Its translation: CASSLEGGGGTGELFF.

This clonotype occurred a few times. The rearrangement uses TRBV21-1 and TRBJ1-2; the DNA was not used to check the table's D call, TRBD1. TRBV21-1 is annotated as a pseudogene. CDR3 length: 13 amino acids. CDR3 DNA: TGTGCCAGCCCGCGACAGTTTAACTATGGCTACACCTTC. It is translated as CASPRQFNYGYTF.

In DNA, the CDR3 is TGTGCCAGCAGTTATGGACCGGGTGAGACCCAGTACTTC. Protein product: CASSYGPGETQYF. The V call is TRBV6-2 or TRBV6-3, the J call TRBJ2-5; D is ambiguous. CDR1 and CDR2 from the germline V gene are MNHEY and SVGEGT. This CDR3 has 13 residues. Between the trimmed V and J ends, which lost 3 bases and 5 bases, there was a span of 10 bases.

This chain links TRBV12-3 or TRBV12-4 with TRBJ2-1; D is unclear. The CDR3 is 13 residues long. V shed 2 bases and J shed 12 bases, with 14 bases lying between them. The CDR3 protein is CASSLTTQGRQFF. CDR3 nucleotide sequence: TGTGCCAGCAGTTTAACTACCCAAGGTAGGCAGTTCTTC.

The sample holds a few counts of this clonotype. The chain couples TRBV5-6 to TRBJ2-2; D not certain. CDR3 length: 12 amino acids. V lost 2 bases, J lost 7 bases, and 6 bases lay in between. CDR1 is SGHDT and CDR2 is YYEEEE in the germline V gene. The CDR3 loop reads CASSFSIGELFF. Here the CDR3 DNA reads TGTGCCAGCAGCTTTTCCATCGGGGAGCTGTTTTTT.

The sample holds a few counts of this clonotype. The chain joins TRBV6-2 or TRBV6-3 to TRBJ2-4; possible D gene TRBD2, 6 bases. From germline, CDR1 is MNHEY and CDR2 SVGEGT. The ends were cut back, 5 bases at V and 0 bases at J, with 14 bases in the middle. The CDR3 covers 16 residues. The CDR3 sequence is CASSPSGTRAKNIQYF. The CDR3 coding sequence is TGTGCCAGCAGTCCGTCTGGGACTCGAGCCAAAAACATTCAGTACTTC.

J is TRBJ2-7 and V is TRBV9; 9 bases fit TRBD1. CDR1 and CDR2 (germline): SGDLS, YYNGEE. With 3 bases clipped from V and 2 bases from J, the junction kept 3 bases outside the gene matches. This CDR3 is 14 amino acids long. CDR3 sequence: CASSAGTGTYEQYV. As DNA, the CDR3 is TGTGCCAGCAGCGCCGGGACAGGGACCTACGAGCAGTACGTC.

The V and J genes are TRBV20-1 and TRBJ1-6, with TRBD1 matching 10 bases. The CDR3 totals 12 residues. V was pared by 6 bases and J by 8 bases, with 1 base of the junction left unmatched. Germline loops: CDR1 DFQATT, CDR2 SNEGSKA (reference sequence). The CDR3 sequence is CSAGTGDSPLHF. DNA for the CDR3: TGCAGTGCAGGGACAGGGGATTCACCCCTCCACTTT.

This clonotype is medium-sized within its sample. The chain couples TRBV20-1 to TRBJ2-5; the D gene is possibly TRBD2 (6 bases). Germline-derived CDR1 and CDR2 are DFQATT and SNEGSKA (reference sequence). V was clipped by 3 bases and J by 2 bases, with 13 bases between them. This CDR3 contains 14 residues. The CDR3 sequence is CSARSGSPQETQYF. CDR3 nucleotides: TGCAGTGCTAGGTCCGGGAGTCCACAAGAGACCCAGTACTTC.

Only a few counts were recorded for this clonotype. V and J are TRBV7-3 and TRBJ2-2, with D hard to call. Trimming shortened V by 1 base and J by 2 bases, and 5 bases separated the two germline ends. CDR1 and CDR2 (germline): SGHTA, FQGTGA. The CDR3 runs 14 residues. DNA of the CDR3: TGTGCCAGCAGCTTAAATTCAAACACCGGGGAGCTGTTTTTT. It specifies CASSLNSNTGELFF.